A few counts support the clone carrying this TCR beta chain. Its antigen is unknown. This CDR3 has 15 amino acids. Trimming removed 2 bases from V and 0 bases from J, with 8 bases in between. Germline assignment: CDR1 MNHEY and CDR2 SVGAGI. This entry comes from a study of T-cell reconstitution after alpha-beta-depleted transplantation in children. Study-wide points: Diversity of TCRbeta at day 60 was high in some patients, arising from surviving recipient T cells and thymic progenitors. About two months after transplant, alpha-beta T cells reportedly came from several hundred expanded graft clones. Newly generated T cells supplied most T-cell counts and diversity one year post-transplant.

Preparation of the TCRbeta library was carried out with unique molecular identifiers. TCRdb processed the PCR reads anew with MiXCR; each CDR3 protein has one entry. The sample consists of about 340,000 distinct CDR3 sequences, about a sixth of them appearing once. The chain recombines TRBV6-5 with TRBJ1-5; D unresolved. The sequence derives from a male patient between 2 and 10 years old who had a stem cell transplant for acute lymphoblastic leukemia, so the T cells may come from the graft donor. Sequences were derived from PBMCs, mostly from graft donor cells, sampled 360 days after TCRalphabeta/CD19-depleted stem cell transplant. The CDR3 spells CASSYRASSNQPQHF. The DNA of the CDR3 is TGTGCCAGCAGTTACCGCGCCAGTAGCAATCAGCCCCAGCATTTT.